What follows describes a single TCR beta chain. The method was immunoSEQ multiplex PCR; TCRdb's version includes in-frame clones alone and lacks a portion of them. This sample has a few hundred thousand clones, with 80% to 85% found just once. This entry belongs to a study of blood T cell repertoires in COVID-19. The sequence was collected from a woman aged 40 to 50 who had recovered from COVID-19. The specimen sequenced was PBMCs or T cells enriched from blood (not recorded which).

Here the CDR3 reads CASSTRTAQETQYF. CDR3 DNA sequence: TGTGCCAGCAGCACCCGGACAGCCCAAGAGACCCAGTACTTC. The V and J genes are TRBV11-3 and TRBJ2-5; TRBD1 might be the D (6 bases). Germline values: CDR1 SGHNT, CDR2 YENEEA. This CDR3 is built from 14 residues. Trimming removed 5 bases at V and 1 base at J, with 11 bases between.